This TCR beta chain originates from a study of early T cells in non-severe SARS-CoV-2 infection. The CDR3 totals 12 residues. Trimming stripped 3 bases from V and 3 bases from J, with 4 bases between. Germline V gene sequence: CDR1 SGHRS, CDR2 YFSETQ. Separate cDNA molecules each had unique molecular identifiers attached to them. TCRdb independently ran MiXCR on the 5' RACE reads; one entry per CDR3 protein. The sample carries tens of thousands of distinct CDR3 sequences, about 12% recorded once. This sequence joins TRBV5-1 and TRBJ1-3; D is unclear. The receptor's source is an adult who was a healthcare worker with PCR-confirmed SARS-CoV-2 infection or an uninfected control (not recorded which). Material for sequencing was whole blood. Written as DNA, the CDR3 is TGCGCCAGCAGCTACGATGGAAACACCATATATTTT. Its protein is CASSYDGNTIYF.